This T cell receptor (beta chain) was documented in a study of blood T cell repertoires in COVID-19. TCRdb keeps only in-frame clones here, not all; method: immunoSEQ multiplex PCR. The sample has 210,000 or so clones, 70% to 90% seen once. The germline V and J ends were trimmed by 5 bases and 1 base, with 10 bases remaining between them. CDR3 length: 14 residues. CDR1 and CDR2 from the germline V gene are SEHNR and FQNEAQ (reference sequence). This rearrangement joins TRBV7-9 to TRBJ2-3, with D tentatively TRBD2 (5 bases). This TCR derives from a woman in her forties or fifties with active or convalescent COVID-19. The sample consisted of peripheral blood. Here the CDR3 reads CASSALGGTDTQYF. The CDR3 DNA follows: TGTGCCAGCAGCGCCCTCGGGGGCACAGATACGCAGTATTTT.